This is a list of T cell receptor beta chains from one sample in a study of shared clonotypes between healthy human individuals. This table comes from immunoSEQ multiplex PCR, and its TCRdb copy is limited to in-frame clones, with some not included. The table records approximately 2.3 million clones, 80% to 95% of them present only once. Sequencing used naive CD4+ T cells from PBMCs. These receptors were obtained from a man between 18 and 29 years old in good health. Some clones in this sample may be carry-over from other donors' samples. CDR3s include the opening cysteine and the closing phenylalanine or tryptophan. A D gene is named only where the DNA matches it firmly. A clone size is listed for some rows: how often the clone was seen (once, few, many), or a class if it is expanded.

V gene	J gene	clone size	D gene	CDR3 protein	CDR3 DNA
TRBV6-6	TRBJ2-1	.	.	CASSYGQGSHEQFF	TGTGCCAGCAGTTACGGGCAGGGGAGCCATGAGCAGTTCTTC
TRBV7-9	TRBJ1-5	.	.	CASSLVGGQPQHF	TGTGCCAGCAGCTTAGTCGGGGGGCAGCCCCAGCATTTT
TRBV6-5	TRBJ1-1	.	.	CASSLRFGGNTEAFF	TGTGCCAGCAGTCTAAGATTTGGGGGCAATACTGAAGCTTTCTTT
TRBV27	TRBJ1-2	.	.	CASSFRRSGNYGYTF	TGTGCCAGCAGTTTTCGACGGTCTGGTAACTATGGCTACACCTTC
TRBV10-3	TRBJ1-1	.	TRBD1	CAISGTGRNTEAFF	TGTGCCATCAGTGGGACAGGCAGGAACACTGAAGCTTTCTTT
TRBV2	TRBJ1-2	.	.	CASSGKRQANYGYTF	TGTGCCAGCAGTGGGAAACGGCAAGCTAACTATGGCTACACCTTC
TRBV18	TRBJ2-7	.	TRBD1	CASSPPRDRSYEQYF	TGTGCCAGCTCACCGCCACGGGACAGGAGCTACGAGCAGTACTTC
TRBV28	TRBJ2-7	.	.	CASLGGEQYF	TGTGCCAGCCTGGGCGGCGAGCAGTACTTC
TRBV5-1	TRBJ2-7	once	TRBD2	CASSSGLASSYEQYF	TGCGCCAGCAGCTCGGGACTAGCTAGCTCCTACGAGCAGTACTTC
TRBV5-1	TRBJ2-7	.	.	CASSFSLGPSYEQYF	TGCGCCAGCAGCTTTTCTTTGGGTCCCTCCTACGAGCAGTACTTC
TRBV4-2	TRBJ2-1	.	.	CASSIDSSSYNEQFF	TGTGCCAGCAGCATCGACTCAAGCTCCTACAATGAGCAGTTCTTC
TRBV13	TRBJ1-2	.	TRBD1	CASTTTGVVEVRYGYTF	TGTGCCAGCACCACAACAGGGGTGGTTGAGGTTCGATATGGCTACACCTTC
TRBV5-1	TRBJ1-2	.	.	CASSPVGLGYGYTF	TGCGCCAGCAGCCCGGTCGGCCTAGGCTATGGCTACACCTTC
TRBV28	TRBJ1-5	.	.	CASSLVRATYSNQPQHF	TGTGCCAGCAGTTTAGTCAGGGCCACTTATAGCAATCAGCCCCAGCATTTT
TRBV5-1	TRBJ2-2	.	.	CASSPRAHTGELFF	TGCGCCAGCAGCCCCCGGGCTCACACCGGGGAGCTGTTTTTT
TRBV28	TRBJ2-3	once	.	CASRDDWTDTQYF	TGTGCCAGCAGGGACGACTGGACAGATACGCAGTATTTT
TRBV18	TRBJ2-6	.	.	CASSPERQGAPGANVLTF	TGTGCCAGCTCACCAGAGAGGCAGGGAGCACCTGGGGCCAACGTCCTGACTTTC
TRBV11-2	TRBJ1-5	.	TRBD1	CASSRSYRGGQPQHF	TGTGCCAGCAGCCGATCCTACAGGGGCGGTCAGCCCCAGCATTTT
TRBV27	TRBJ2-7	.	.	CASSLGRAGEQYF	TGTGCCAGCAGTCTAGGGAGAGCAGGCGAGCAGTACTTC
TRBV19	TRBJ2-2	.	.	CASMGGELFF	TGTGCCAGTATGGGTGGGGAGCTGTTTTTT
TRBV18	TRBJ2-3	.	.	CASSLDLGNTQYF	TGTGCCAGCTCACTGGATCTTGGGAATACGCAGTATTTT
TRBV28	TRBJ1-1	.	.	CASSLMQGMNTEAFF	TGTGCCAGCAGTTTAATGCAGGGGATGAACACTGAAGCTTTCTTT
TRBV28	TRBJ1-1	.	.	CASSLRIRDGTEAFF	TGTGCCAGCAGTTTAAGGATCCGGGATGGGACTGAAGCTTTCTTT
TRBV2	TRBJ2-4	.	.	CASSEGQARNIQYF	TGTGCCAGCAGTGAGGGTCAAGCTCGAAACATTCAGTACTTC
TRBV25-1	TRBJ2-2	once	TRBD2	CASSEWASGSGTGELFF	TGTGCCAGCAGTGAATGGGCTAGCGGGTCGGGGACCGGGGAGCTGTTTTTT
TRBV18	TRBJ1-1	.	TRBD1	CASSPGQGANTEAFF	TGTGCCAGCTCACCCGGACAGGGGGCGAACACTGAAGCTTTCTTT
TRBV2	TRBJ2-1	.	TRBD2	CASSAPRSGRAVDEQFF	TGTGCCAGCAGCGCCCCTAGGAGCGGGAGGGCGGTCGATGAGCAGTTCTTC
TRBV5-1	TRBJ2-7	.	.	CASSLANGLGNEQYF	TGCGCCAGCAGCTTGGCCAACGGGCTGGGCAACGAGCAGTACTTC
TRBV6-1	TRBJ1-4	.	TRBD1	CASSEAGGRDEKLFF	TGTGCCAGCAGTGAGGCAGGGGGCAGAGATGAAAAACTGTTTTTT
TRBV6-5	TRBJ1-1	.	TRBD1	CASSYNSGTGLEAFF	TGTGCCAGCAGTTACAACTCCGGGACAGGCTTAGAAGCTTTCTTT
TRBV11-3	TRBJ2-3	once	.	CASSLESNTQYF	TGTGCCAGCAGCTTAGAGTCGAATACGCAGTATTTT
TRBV19	TRBJ2-2	.	TRBD2	CASSPHRTSRYHTGELFF	TGTGCCAGTAGTCCCCACCGGACTAGCCGATACCACACCGGGGAGCTGTTTTTT
TRBV7-9	TRBJ2-7	.	.	CASSLASVSYEQYF	TGTGCCAGCAGCTTAGCAAGCGTCTCCTACGAGCAGTACTTC
TRBV28	TRBJ1-2	.	.	CASTSPAQGPYGYTF	TGTGCCAGCACCTCCCCAGCCCAGGGGCCATATGGCTACACCTTC
TRBV7-8	TRBJ2-3	.	TRBD2	CASTVLAGAETDTQYF	TGTGCCAGCACCGTACTAGCGGGAGCGGAGACAGATACGCAGTATTTT
TRBV6-5	TRBJ2-3	.	.	CASSYSSRFKTDTQYF	TGTGCCAGCAGTTACTCGAGTCGTTTCAAGACAGATACGCAGTATTTT
TRBV19	TRBJ1-2	.	.	CASSVTLNYGYTF	TGTGCCAGTAGTGTTACCCTTAACTATGGCTACACCTTC
TRBV29-1	TRBJ2-1	once	.	CSVGQIEQFF	TGCAGCGTTGGCCAGATTGAGCAGTTCTTC
TRBV4-1	TRBJ2-5	.	.	CASSSLGLRGETQYF	TGCGCCAGCAGCTCACTCGGCCTAAGGGGAGAGACCCAGTACTTC
TRBV19	TRBJ1-2	.	.	CASSGTAGTVYGYTF	TGTGCCAGTAGCGGAACGGCCGGGACGGTCTATGGCTACACCTTC
TRBV7-2	TRBJ1-1	few	.	CASSPKQGYFMNTEAFF	TGTGCCAGCAGCCCGAAACAGGGATATTTCATGAACACTGAAGCTTTCTTT
TRBV2	TRBJ1-2	.	.	CASSPDGGYTF	TGTGCCAGCAGCCCCGACGGTGGCTACACCTTC
TRBV10-3	TRBJ1-2	.	.	CAISELRDTYGYTF	TGTGCCATCAGTGAGCTGCGCGACACCTATGGCTACACCTTC
TRBV28	TRBJ1-4	.	TRBD1	CASSSSGQGSEKLFF	TGTGCCAGCAGCTCCTCGGGACAGGGCAGTGAAAAACTGTTTTTT
TRBV6-1	TRBJ2-3	.	TRBD2	CASSAGGPLGTDTQYF	TGTGCCAGCAGTGCGGGAGGGCCGTTAGGCACAGATACGCAGTATTTT
TRBV27	TRBJ1-2	.	.	CASSPLPDGNYGYTF	TGTGCCAGCAGTCCACTCCCGGACGGAAACTATGGCTACACCTTC
TRBV10-2	TRBJ1-1	.	.	CASRFQGNTEAFF	TGCGCCAGCAGATTTCAGGGGAACACTGAAGCTTTCTTT
TRBV19	TRBJ2-1	.	TRBD2	CASQHAGAVEQFF	TGTGCCAGTCAACATGCGGGAGCTGTTGAGCAGTTCTTC
TRBV4-1	TRBJ1-4	.	.	CASSLEGRGEKLFF	TGCGCCAGCAGCCTCGAGGGTAGGGGCGAAAAACTGTTTTTT
TRBV11-2	TRBJ2-7	.	.	CASTSSYEQYF	TGTGCCAGCACCTCTTCCTACGAGCAGTACTTC
TRBV5-4	TRBJ2-7	.	TRBD2	CASSPKGGLAGDEQYF	TGTGCCAGCAGCCCCAAAGGCGGACTAGCGGGAGACGAGCAGTACTTC